This TCR beta chain was identified during a study of CD8 T cells in Susac syndrome. Whole-study findings and limits: Susac-specific public clones found in total CD8+ repertoires numbered approximately 15, and those in CD8+ TEMRA repertoires numbered about five. The study found that Susac CD8+ clonal expansion peaked in TEMRA cells and active patients.

Negative isolation was applied to CD8+ and CD4+ T cells, and FACS enrichment was applied to TEMRA cells. Random hexamers were used to reverse transcribe an amount of roughly 0.45 to 1 ug RNA. An immunoSEQ multiplex PCR amplified TCR beta CDR3 over 54 Vbeta and 13 Jbeta. MiXCR was run by TCRdb on the immunoSEQ multiplex PCR reads, yielding one entry per CDR3 protein. The table lists about 120,000 distinct CDR3 sequences, roughly 94% of them singletons. With respect to this clonotype: The antigen remains undetermined.

Sequenced input: CD8+ T cells from PBMCs. This clonotype was sampled from a human donor with Susac syndrome.

The CDR3 region has the DNA TGTGCCAGCAGTTACTCAGATACGCAGTATTTT. Translating gives CASSYSDTQYF. The chain combines TRBV6-5 with TRBJ2-3; D remains unclear. The CDR3 runs 11 residues. Trimming left V 0 bases short and J 5 bases short, with 0 bases between. Germline loops: CDR1 MNHEY, CDR2 SVGAGI.